The clone carrying this T cell receptor (beta chain) was observed once. These data come from a study of blood T cell repertoires in COVID-19. Clones were sequenced by immunoSEQ multiplex PCR, and TCRdb holds only the in-frame ones, with some missing. The repertoire holds around 400,000 clones, around 87% seen once, with 2.3% in the top ten. The specimen sequenced was peripheral blood. The clonotype originates from a woman in her sixties with COVID-19, enrolled during active disease.

Written as DNA, the CDR3 is TGTGCCATCGGCCCTAGCGGGCCCTACGAGCAGTACTTC. Translating it yields CAIGPSGPYEQYF. This sequence joins TRBV10-3 and TRBJ2-7; 8 bases fit TRBD2. CDR1 is ENHRY and CDR2 is SYGVKD in the germline V gene. The CDR3 spans 13 residues. With 8 bases clipped from V and 2 bases from J, the junction kept 5 bases outside the gene matches.